The 4 T cell receptor beta chains below come from one sample, sequenced in a study of T cell changes during pregnancy in multiple sclerosis. Method: immunoSEQ multiplex PCR; TCRdb's copy keeps in-frame clones and lacks some. The sample contains tens of thousands of clones, about 88% of which appear only once. Source: CD4+ T cells from peripheral blood mononuclear cells, taken in the first trimester of pregnancy. The source of these receptors is a female donor with multiple sclerosis, enrolled in a pregnancy study.

This clone was seen a single time. The chain recombines TRBV4-2 with TRBJ2-5, with 8 bases that match TRBD2. Germline loops: CDR1 LGHNA, CDR2 YNFKEQ. With 10 bases clipped from V and 7 bases from J, the junction kept 20 bases outside the gene matches. This CDR3 has 16 residues. As DNA, the CDR3 is TGTGCCACGGGGGCGGGGGGCGAGTTAAGGCGTGGGACCCAGTACTTC. Its translation is CATGAGGELRRGTQYF.

The chain recombines TRBV4-1 with TRBJ2-6; possible D gene TRBD1, 5 bases. Trimming cost V 1 base and J 2 bases, with 15 bases left between them. There are 18 residues in the CDR3. Germline assignment: CDR1 MGHRA and CDR2 YSYEKL. This chain's CDR3 is CASSQGHSQGPGANVLTF. CDR3 DNA: TGCGCCAGCAGCCAAGGGCACTCGCAGGGTCCTGGGGCCAACGTCCTGACTTTC.

The chain couples TRBV2 to TRBJ1-1, with 7 bases that match TRBD1. Germline V gene data show CDR1 as SNHLY and CDR2 as FYNNEI. The CDR3 consists of 15 residues. After removal of 9 bases from V and 10 bases from J, the junction contained 20 bases not matched to a gene. CDR3 sequence reads: CASLAGALGAGGAFF. The CDR3 region has the DNA TGTGCCAGTTTGGCCGGGGCCCTTGGAGCAGGGGGAGCTTTCTTT.

The rearrangement links TRBV4-2 to TRBJ2-1; 11 nucleotides line up with TRBD2. The length of the CDR3 is 17 residues. Trimming cost V 0 bases and J 2 bases; bases outside gene matches: 3. Per the germline V gene, CDR1 is LGHNA and CDR2 is YNFKEQ. CDR3 nucleotides: TGTGCCAGCAGCCAAGAAGCGACTAGCGGGACCTACAATGAGCAGTTCTTC. It encodes CASSQEATSGTYNEQFF.